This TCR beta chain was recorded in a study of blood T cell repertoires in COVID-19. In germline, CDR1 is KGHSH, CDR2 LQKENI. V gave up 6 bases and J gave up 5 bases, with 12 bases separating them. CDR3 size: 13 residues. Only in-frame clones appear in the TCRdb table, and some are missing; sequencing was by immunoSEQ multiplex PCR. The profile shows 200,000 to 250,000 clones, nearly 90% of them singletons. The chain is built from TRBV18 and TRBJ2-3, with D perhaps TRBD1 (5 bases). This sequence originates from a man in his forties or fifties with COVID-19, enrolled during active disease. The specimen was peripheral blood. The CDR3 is CASSRQLGDTQYF. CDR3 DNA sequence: TGTGCCAGCTCTCGACAGTTGGGAGATACGCAGTATTTT.